The present entry profiles one T cell receptor (beta chain) with its context. This sample is part of a study of CD8 T cells in Susac syndrome. The RNA, about 0.45 to 1 ug, was put through reverse transcription using random hexamers. TCR beta CDR3 was amplified by immunoSEQ multiplex PCR. This amplification extended across 54 Vbeta and 13 Jbeta segments. MiXCR, applied by TCRdb to the immunoSEQ multiplex PCR reads, yields one record per CDR3 protein. The repertoire consists of fewer than 200,000 distinct CDR3 sequences, with 90% to 95% occurring once and the leading ten covering around 0.1%. The length of the CDR3 is 14 residues. J was trimmed by 5 bases and V by 4 bases; bases with no gene match: 6. Germline V gene data show CDR1 as KGHSH and CDR2 as LQKENI.

The rearrangement links TRBV18 to TRBJ2-7; 9 positions agree with TRBD1. This receptor was obtained from a human donor in good health. Sequenced sample: CD4+ T cells from PBMCs. This CDR3 is CASSQIGTGNEQYF. Written as DNA, the CDR3 is TGTGCCAGCTCACAAATCGGGACAGGGAACGAGCAGTACTTC.